This T cell receptor (beta chain) was recovered during a study of shared clonotypes between healthy human individuals. Study in general: Serving as donors were a couple of women and three men, whose ages spanned 18 to 49.

V shed 2 bases and J shed 8 bases, with 9 bases lying between them. Germline CDR1 is GTSNPN and CDR2 is SVGIG (reference sequence). The length of the CDR3 is 11 residues. The table came from immunoSEQ multiplex PCR; TCRdb's copy has only in-frame clones and leaves some out. The repertoire has hundreds of thousands of clones, 70% to 80% of them found once; the top ten carry less than 15%. This chain joins TRBV30 and TRBJ1-2; no definite D call. The source is a woman between 40 and 50 years old in good health. Some clones in this sample may be carry-over from other donors' samples. Sequencing was done on a sample of PBMCs. CDR3 region: CAWSYGPGYTF. The CDR3 DNA reads TGTGCCTGGAGTTACGGGCCCGGCTACACCTTC.